This passage covers 7 T cell receptor beta chains from one sample sequenced in a study of cytomegalovirus exposure and HLA in healthy donors (dated by TCRdb to about 2017). The library was produced with the immunoSEQ multiplex PCR assay. The multiplex PCR relied on a mix of 60 forward primers for TCR Vbeta segments and 13 reverse primers for TCR Jbeta segments. TCRdb holds this immuneACCESS table with in-frame rearrangements only. Some clones are missing; in checked studies, unresolved V genes explain under half, and the rest has no known cause. This sample lists 120,000 or so clones; roughly 62% were detected once. Over 1.5% of the sample goes to the ten largest clones. Source material: PBMCs. These receptors came from a young man in good health and CMV-seropositive.

This clone came up a few times. The chain employs TRBV6-1 and TRBJ1-2; D not resolved. Trimming removed 0 bases from V and 2 bases from J, with 13 bases in between. Germline-derived CDR1 and CDR2 are MNHNS and SASEGT. This CDR3 is built from 16 residues. The CDR3 DNA reads TGTGCCAGCAGTGAAGCGCTTTATGTACGGAACTATGGCTACACCTTC. This encodes CASSEALYVRNYGYTF.

The V gene is TRBV5-1, the J gene TRBJ2-2, with 7 bases matching TRBD2. The J segment lost 6 bases and the V segment lost 9 bases, leaving 14 bases of the junction unmatched. The length of the CDR3 is 15 residues. Germline V CDR1 and CDR2: SGHRS, YFSETQ. The CDR3 reads CATFPSGQRPGELFF. The CDR3 bases are TGCGCCACTTTCCCTAGCGGCCAGAGGCCCGGGGAGCTGTTTTTT.

The chain combines TRBV5-1 with TRBJ1-4, with 7 bases matching TRBD1. CDR1 is SGHRS and CDR2 is YFSETQ in the germline V gene. The V segment lost 1 base and the J segment 8 bases; nucleotides outside the gene matches: 8. CDR3 length: 15 amino acids. CDR3: CASSLMTGREEKLFF. DNA for the CDR3: TGCGCCAGCAGCTTGATGACAGGGCGAGAGGAAAAACTGTTTTTT.

This chain links TRBV9 with TRBJ1-2, with D hard to call. V lost 0 bases and J 4 bases, leaving 13 bases between the germline ends. The CDR3 contains 15 residues. Germline CDR1 reads SGDLS; CDR2 reads YYNGEE. The CDR3, as DNA: TGTGCCAGCAGCGTAGGGGCAGGCCCAAGCTATGGCTACACCTTC. This encodes CASSVGAGPSYGYTF.

V usage is TRBV11-2 and J usage is TRBJ2-4; 7 nucleotides align to TRBD2. CDR3 length: 12 amino acids. The V gene's germline CDR1 is SGHAT and CDR2 FQNNGV. The junction had 12 bases not matched to a gene; V was cut back by 7 bases and J by 15 bases. The CDR3 region has the DNA TGTGCCAGCACCCAAAGCGGGAACCTCCTGTACTTC. Translating it yields CASTQSGNLLYF. Drawing the rest from reference TRBV11-2 and TRBJ2-4, the complete variable domain is EAGVAQSPRYKIIEKRQSVAFWCNPISGHATLYWYQQILGQGPKLLIQFQNNGVVDDSQLPKDRFSAERLKGVDSTLKIQPAKLEDSAVYLCASTQSGNLLYFGAGTRLSVL.

The rearrangement joins TRBV29-1 to TRBJ2-5, with 12 bases that match TRBD1. This CDR3 region has 14 residues. Germline V lookup: CDR1 SQVTM, CDR2 ANQGSEA. The V segment lost 6 bases and the J segment 6 bases; nucleotides outside the gene matches: 8. The CDR3 DNA follows: TGCAGCGTCCCCGGGACAGGGGGCTTTCAGACCCAGTACTTC. Protein product: CSVPGTGGFQTQYF.

The V call is TRBV18, the J call TRBJ1-6; D might be TRBD1 (5 bases). CDR1 is KGHSH, CDR2 LQKENI, per germline. The ends were cut back, 4 bases at V and 9 bases at J, with 10 bases in the middle. The CDR3 is made up of 13 amino acids. This chain's CDR3 is CASSHRGGSPLHF. The CDR3 DNA sequence: TGTGCCAGCTCACATCGGGGGGGTTCACCCCTCCACTTT. The full variable domain, completed using reference TRBV18 and TRBJ1-6, is NAGVMQNPRHLVRRRGQEARLRCSPMKGHSHVYWYRQLPEEGLKFMVYLQKENIIDESGMPKERFSAEFPKEGPSILRIQQVVRGDSAAYFCASSHRGGSPLHFGNGTRLTVT.